A selection of T cell receptor beta chains follows, all from one sample in a study of control samples from healthy donors and cancer patients. Clones were read by immunoSEQ multiplex PCR, and TCRdb kept only the in-frame ones, dropping some. The repertoire consists of about 190,000 clones, with approximately 91% occurring once and the leading ten covering approximately 1.8%. Sequencing was done on a sample of blood. These receptors were obtained from a man between 25 and 39 years old in good health. Both conserved end residues are part of each CDR3. The D gene is left open where the match is weak. Size values are once, few and many counts, or a class for expanded clones, and some rows have none.

cdr3_aa cdr3_nt clone_size j_call v_call d_call
CASSQLLGTPSTDTQYF TGCGCCAGCAGCCAACTCCTTGGGACACCAAGCACAGATACGCAGTATTTT . TRBJ2-3 TRBV4-1 .
CAWVGRDRGLYTEAFF TGTGCCTGGGTAGGTCGGGACAGGGGGCTGTACACTGAAGCTTTCTTT once TRBJ1-1 TRBV30 TRBD1
CASSPGFNNEQFF TGTGCCAGCAGCCCAGGGTTTAACAATGAGCAGTTCTTC once TRBJ2-1 TRBV11-3 .
CATSDGGSGGFNEQFF TGTGCCACCAGTGATGGGGGCAGCGGGGGCTTCAATGAGCAGTTCTTC . TRBJ2-1 TRBV24-1 TRBD2
CASSEDLGLSSPLHF TGTGCCAGCAGTGAAGATCTTGGACTTTCTTCACCCCTCCACTTT . TRBJ1-6 TRBV27 .
CASSAPGQGTEAFF TGCGCCAGCAGCGCACCGGGACAGGGGACTGAAGCTTTCTTT once TRBJ1-1 TRBV5-1 TRBD1
CASSRGESLGYTF TGTGCCAGCAGTCGGGGGGAAAGTCTTGGCTACACCTTC . TRBJ1-2 TRBV27 .
CASSRVLNTEAFF TGTGCCAGCAGCCGCGTCTTGAACACTGAAGCTTTCTTT . TRBJ1-1 TRBV7-8 .
CASSLYRSGGSLSTDTQYF TGTGCCAGCAGCTTATATCGTAGCGGGGGGTCCCTAAGCACAGATACGCAGTATTTT . TRBJ2-3 TRBV7-9 TRBD2
CASSQDVGAGYTF TGTGCCAGCAGCCAAGACGTAGGGGCTGGCTACACCTTC . TRBJ1-2 TRBV3-1/TRBV3-2 .
CASSKIPGQGSDTQYF TGTGCCAGCAGCAAGATTCCGGGACAGGGGTCAGATACGCAGTATTTT . TRBJ2-3 TRBV21-1 .
CASSIGQVNTEAFF TGCGCCAGCAGCATCGGACAGGTGAACACTGAAGCTTTCTTT few TRBJ1-1 TRBV5-1 TRBD1
CASSRGQGEGGELFF TGTGCCAGCAGCCGAGGACAGGGGGAAGGTGGGGAGCTGTTTTTT . TRBJ2-2 TRBV3-1/TRBV3-2 TRBD1
CASRTGLVGQPQHF TGTGCCAGTCGAACAGGGTTAGTCGGTCAGCCCCAGCATTTT once TRBJ1-5 TRBV6-5 .
CASSPSGNTIYF TGCGCCAGCAGCCCCTCTGGAAACACCATATATTTT . TRBJ1-3 TRBV5-1 .
CASRWDIMGGYTF TGTGCCAGTAGATGGGATATAATGGGAGGCTACACCTTC once TRBJ1-2 TRBV19 .
CASSLYQEKLFF TGTGCCAGCAGTTTATACCAGGAAAAACTGTTTTTT . TRBJ1-4 TRBV28 .
CASSQEGVGGTEAFF TGCGCCAGCAGCCAAGAGGGGGTTGGGGGCACTGAAGCTTTCTTT . TRBJ1-1 TRBV4-1 .
CSASSAVGGTDTQYF TGCAGTGCTAGTAGCGCGGTCGGGGGCACAGATACGCAGTATTTT . TRBJ2-3 TRBV20-1 .
CASSAQGTKYF TGTGCCAGCTCCGCGCAGGGGACGAAGTACTTC . TRBJ2-7 TRBV12-3/TRBV12-4 .
CAGRKVTYNEQFF TGTGCCGGTCGGAAGGTCACCTACAATGAGCAGTTCTTC . TRBJ2-1 TRBV2 .
CASSIQQGNQPQHF TGTGCCAGTAGTATCCAACAGGGAAATCAGCCCCAGCATTTT . TRBJ1-5 TRBV19 .
CAILEGTGGYGYTF TGTGCCATCCTTGAAGGGACAGGGGGCTATGGCTACACCTTC . TRBJ1-2 TRBV10-3 TRBD1
CASSNRGGPLYNSPLHF TGTGCCAGCAGTAACAGGGGTGGTCCCTTATATAATTCACCCCTCCACTTT . TRBJ1-6 TRBV2 TRBD1
CASSSTIGRTGAGELFF TGTGCCAGTAGTAGTACCATTGGACGAACAGGGGCCGGGGAGCTGTTTTTT . TRBJ2-2 TRBV19 TRBD1
CASSRLAGATYEQYF TGTGCCAGCAGCAGACTAGCGGGGGCAACCTACGAGCAGTACTTC . TRBJ2-7 TRBV14 TRBD2
CASSGRGTYEQYF TGTGCCAGCTCAGGACGGGGCACCTACGAGCAGTACTTC . TRBJ2-7 TRBV2 .
CASRVPGAGKSNTEAFF TGTGCCAGCAGGGTACCGGGAGCGGGGAAATCGAACACTGAAGCTTTCTTT . TRBJ1-1 TRBV2 .
CASSLALGNEQYF TGTGCCAGCAGCTTAGCGTTGGGGAACGAGCAGTACTTC once TRBJ2-7 TRBV7-9 .
CASSPQTGGRTEAFF TGTGCCAGCAGTCCCCAGACAGGGGGAAGGACTGAAGCTTTCTTT . TRBJ1-1 TRBV27 TRBD1
CSVEDPDGTGSSYEQYF TGCAGCGTTGAAGATCCCGACGGGACAGGGTCGTCCTACGAGCAGTACTTC . TRBJ2-7 TRBV29-1 TRBD1
CASKFRRNTEAFF TGTGCCAGCAAATTCCGGCGGAACACTGAAGCTTTCTTT . TRBJ1-1 TRBV6-5 .
CAGRYGQGIYGYTF TGTGCCGGACGATACGGACAGGGGATCTATGGCTACACCTTC . TRBJ1-2 TRBV30 TRBD1
CASSEFRQAFF TGTGCCAGCAGTGAATTCCGACAAGCTTTCTTT . TRBJ1-1 TRBV25-1 .
CASSLEDSSYEQYF TGTGCCAGCAGCTTAGAGGACAGTTCCTACGAGCAGTACTTC . TRBJ2-7 TRBV7-9 .
CASSQEEGLAGVNSYEQYF TGTGCCAGCAGCCAAGAAGAGGGACTAGCGGGAGTGAACTCCTACGAGCAGTACTTC . TRBJ2-7 TRBV7-9 TRBD2
CATSRDLYSSYEQYF TGTGCCACCAGCAGAGATCTATACAGTTCCTACGAGCAGTACTTC . TRBJ2-7 TRBV15 .
CAWSRDTRRGYTF TGTGCCTGGAGTCGGGACACCCGCAGAGGCTACACCTTC . TRBJ1-2 TRBV30 .
CASSQRAGEAYEQYF TGTGCCAGCAGCCAGAGAGCGGGGGAAGCCTACGAGCAGTACTTC . TRBJ2-7 TRBV3-1/TRBV3-2 TRBD2
CASSIVGEHTEAFF TGTGCCAGTAGTATAGTCGGGGAGCACACTGAAGCTTTCTTT few TRBJ1-1 TRBV19 .